Shown below are 13 T cell receptor beta chains from a single sample sequenced in a study of T-cell reconstitution after alpha-beta-depleted transplantation in children. Unique molecular identifiers were used to barcode this TCRbeta library. TCRdb re-called the PCR reads with MiXCR, one entry per CDR3 protein. The sample holds about 480,000 distinct CDR3 sequences, 9.5% to 15% seen once. Sequenced material: PBMCs from the stem cell graft donor, taken from the stem cell graft. The receptors were sampled from a human donor who donated a stem cell graft to a child with combined immunodeficiency.

The V call is TRBV15, the J call TRBJ2-3; no clear D gene. Germline lookup yields CDR1 LNHNV and CDR2 YYDKDF (reference sequence). Between the trimmed V and J ends, which lost 0 bases and 3 bases, there was a span of 13 bases. The CDR3 runs to 16 residues. DNA of the CDR3: TGTGCCACCAGCAGAGATGTTGGATTGCTAACAGATACGCAGTATTTT. It specifies CATSRDVGLLTDTQYF.

The chain uses TRBV9 and TRBJ2-3, with a weak D call TRBD2 (6 bases). The CDR3 extends over 14 amino acids. V was clipped by 2 bases and J by 2 bases, with 9 bases between them. Germline values: CDR1 SGDLS, CDR2 YYNGEE. The DNA of the CDR3 is TGTGCCAGCAGCGTCCCGGGGGACACAGATACGCAGTATTTT. Protein: CASSVPGDTDTQYF.

This clonotype was detected only a few times. The chain has TRBV6-1 and TRBJ2-1; D is undetermined. From germline, CDR1 is MNHNS and CDR2 SASEGT. The CDR3 runs 15 residues. Trimming removed 7 bases at V and 5 bases at J, with 18 bases between. DNA of the CDR3: TGTGCCAGCAACCCAAGGGCAGTAGGGAACAATGAGCAGTTCTTC. This codes for CASNPRAVGNNEQFF.

In this sample, this clonotype turned up a few times. CDR3 amino acids: CASSQARRGAYNEQFF. The CDR3 nucleotides read TGCGCCAGCAGCCAAGCTAGGAGGGGCGCCTACAATGAGCAGTTCTTC. The chain carries TRBV4-3 and TRBJ2-1; D might be TRBD2 (6 bases). CDR3 length: 16 amino acids. The germline V and J ends were trimmed by 1 base and 2 bases, with 12 bases remaining between them. Looked up from germline, CDR1 is LGHNA and CDR2 is YSLEER.

Many counts were recorded for this clonotype. The chain is built from TRBV5-1 and TRBJ2-5; 8 nucleotides agree with TRBD1. Germline V gene data show CDR1 as SGHRS and CDR2 as YFSETQ. V trimming: 2 bases; J trimming: 5 bases; junction bases outside the gene matches: 11. The CDR3 sequence is 16 residues long. CDR3 loop: CASSLTGQVKRETQYF. DNA for the CDR3: TGCGCCAGCAGCTTAACGGGACAGGTCAAGCGGGAGACCCAGTACTTC.

The V gene is TRBV9, the J gene TRBJ2-5; possible D gene TRBD1, 7 bases. Trimming took 4 bases from V and 3 from J, leaving 19 bases between them. Germline values: CDR1 SGDLS, CDR2 YYNGEE. This CDR3 spans 16 amino acids. The DNA of the CDR3 is TGTGCCAGCAGCCCCTGGACAGGAGGGTTTGAAGAGACCCAGTACTTC. Amino acid sequence: CASSPWTGGFEETQYF.

This sequence joins TRBV19 and TRBJ2-7, with D perhaps matching TRBD1 or TRBD2 (5 bases each). V lost 2 bases, J lost 3 bases, and 14 bases lay in between. In germline, CDR1 is LNHDA, CDR2 SQIVND (reference sequence). The CDR3 extends over 15 amino acids. In nucleotides, the CDR3 is TGTGCCAGTAGTATAAATGCTGAGGGGAGCTACGAGCAGTACTTC. This gives the protein CASSINAEGSYEQYF.

This clonotype was detected only a few times. The rearrangement uses TRBV5-1 and TRBJ2-7; D gene uncertain. In germline, CDR1 is SGHRS, CDR2 YFSETQ. V gave up 0 bases and J gave up 6 bases, with 4 bases separating them. The CDR3 runs 11 residues. CDR3 residues: CASSLEAEQYF. The CDR3 bases are TGCGCCAGCAGCTTGGAGGCCGAGCAGTACTTC.

At least ten counts were recorded for this clonotype. An end of the junction does not agree with germline; a read error may underlie this. The V call is TRBV12-3 or TRBV12-4, the J call TRBJ2-2, with TRBD1 matching 7 bases. The CDR3 loop spans 15 amino acids. CDR3 DNA sequence: TGTGCCAGCAGCCTAGACAGGGTGGGTGCCGGGAAGCTGTTTTTT. Encoded protein: CASSLDRVGAGKLFF.

This clonotype has more than one count but fewer than ten. The chain links TRBV4-3 to TRBJ1-1; 9 nucleotides match TRBD1. Unmatched junction bases numbered 9, after V lost 0 bases and J lost 4 bases. The V gene's germline CDR1 is LGHNA and CDR2 YSLEER. This CDR3 spans 17 amino acids. The CDR3 spells CASSQDYRRQGVTEAFF. CDR3 nucleotides: TGCGCCAGCAGCCAAGATTATCGGCGACAGGGGGTCACTGAAGCTTTCTTT.

This clonotype was found a few times. The rearrangement links TRBV12-3 or TRBV12-4 to TRBJ2-2, with 9 bases matching TRBD1. CDR3 length: 15 amino acids. Trimming cost V 9 bases and J 1 base; bases outside gene matches: 6. As DNA, the CDR3 is TGTGCCAGTAGACAGGGGGGACAGAACACCGGGGAGCTGTTTTTT. Amino acid sequence: CASRQGGQNTGELFF.

This clonotype came up a few times. The chain couples TRBV9 to TRBJ2-2; TRBD1 aligns across 8 bases. In germline, CDR1 is SGDLS, CDR2 YYNGEE. The CDR3 is made up of 16 amino acids. The V and J ends lost 4 bases and 3 bases, in that order; junction bases with no gene match: 8. The CDR3 bases are TGTGCCAGCAGCACCAGACAGGGGCGTGACACCGGGGAGCTGTTTTTT. It is translated as CASSTRQGRDTGELFF. The full variable domain, completed using reference TRBV9 and TRBJ2-2, is DSGVTQTPKHLITATGQRVTLRCSPRSGDLSVYWYQQSLDQGLQFLIQYYNGEERAKGNILERFSAQQFPDLHSELNLSSLELGDSALYFCASSTRQGRDTGELFFGEGSRLTVL.

The V gene is TRBV24-1, the J gene TRBJ1-4; D is perhaps TRBD1 (5 bases). The CDR3 has 13 amino acids. Germline CDR1 and CDR2: KGHDR and SFDVKD. Trimming took off 4 bases at V and 6 bases at J, with 8 bases between the two ends. The CDR3 DNA sequence: TGTGCCACCAGTGAAGGAGGGGATGAAAAACTGTTTTTT. Translation: CATSEGGDEKLFF.